This T cell receptor (beta chain) was profiled in a study of graft-versus-host responses after intestinal transplantation. About the research overall: For approximately three years after anti-thymocyte globulin induction, all recipients took tacrolimus and steroids.

Notes on this clone: Its specificity is not known.

Study-wide points: Recipient marrow contained GvH clones, some of which appeared first in ileum or blood. Those patients showing graft-donor T cell macrochimerism displayed high graft-versus-host to host-versus-graft clonal ratios in allografts. Peak circulating GvH clone levels tracked with early post-transplant HvG declines.

Germline V gene sequence: CDR1 SGHRS, CDR2 YFSETQ. The CDR3 length is 13 residues. With V trimmed by 4 bases and J by 6 bases, 3 bases remained unmatched. Sequenced by immunoSEQ multiplex PCR; TCRdb stores in-frame clones only, minus some. The repertoire holds 80,000 to 100,000 clones, about 88% seen once, with around 0.35% in the top ten. The chain is built from TRBV5-1 and TRBJ1-2; 10 bases fit TRBD1. The clonotype was recovered from a human donor who received an intestinal transplant. Source: unstimulated CD4+ T cells sorted from spleen or lymph node cells, taken before intestinal transplant. CDR3 in amino acids: CASSADRGNGYTF. In DNA, the CDR3 is TGCGCCAGCAGCGCGGACAGGGGGAATGGCTACACCTTC.